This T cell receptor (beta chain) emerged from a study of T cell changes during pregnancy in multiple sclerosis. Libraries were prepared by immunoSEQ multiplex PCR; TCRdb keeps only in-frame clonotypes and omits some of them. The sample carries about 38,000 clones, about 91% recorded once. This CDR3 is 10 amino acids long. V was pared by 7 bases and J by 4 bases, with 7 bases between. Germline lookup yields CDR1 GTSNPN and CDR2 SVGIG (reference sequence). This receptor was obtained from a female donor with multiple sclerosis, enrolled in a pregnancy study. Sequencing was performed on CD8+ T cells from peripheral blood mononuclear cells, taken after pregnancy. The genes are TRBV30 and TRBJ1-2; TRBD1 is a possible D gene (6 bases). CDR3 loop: CAFRGYGYTF. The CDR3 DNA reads TGTGCCTTCAGGGGCTATGGCTACACCTTC.